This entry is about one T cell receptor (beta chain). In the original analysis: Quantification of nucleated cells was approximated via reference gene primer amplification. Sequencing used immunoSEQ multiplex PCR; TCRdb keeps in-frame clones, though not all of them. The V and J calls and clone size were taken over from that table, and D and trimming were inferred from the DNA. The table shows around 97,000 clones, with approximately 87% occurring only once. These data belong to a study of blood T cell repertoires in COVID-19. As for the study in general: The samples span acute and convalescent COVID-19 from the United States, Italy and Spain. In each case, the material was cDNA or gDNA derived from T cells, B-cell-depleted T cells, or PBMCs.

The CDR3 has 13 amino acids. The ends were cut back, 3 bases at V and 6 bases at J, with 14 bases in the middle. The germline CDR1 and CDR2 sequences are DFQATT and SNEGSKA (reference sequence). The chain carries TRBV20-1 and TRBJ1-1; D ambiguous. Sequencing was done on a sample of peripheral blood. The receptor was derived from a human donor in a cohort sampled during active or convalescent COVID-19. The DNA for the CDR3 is TGCAGTGCTAGTACGGGGTATCAAGCTGAAGCTTTCTTT. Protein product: CSASTGYQAEAFF.